Shown below are 28 T cell receptor beta chains from a single sample sequenced in a study of neoadjuvant anti-PD-1 for oral cavity cancer (dated by TCRdb to about 2021). The meaning of the sample's time point label: before neoadjuvant nivolumab. Library construction relied on the immunoSEQ multiplex PCR assay. The source is immuneACCESS, and TCRdb retained only in-frame sequences with V and J called. Part of the clones is not carried over; for the studies checked, unresolved V genes explain less than half of this, and the remainder is unexplained. Within this sample are approximately 72,000 clones, with 65% to 85% of them counted one time only. Jointly, the top ten make up about 3.7% of the sample. The sample was PBMCs, taken before nivolumab (anti-PD-1) treatment. These receptors all stem from a person aged 35-79 years with oral cavity squamous cell carcinoma.

V usage is TRBV2 and J usage is TRBJ2-2; 12 bases fit TRBD2. The V gene end was trimmed by 5 bases and the J gene end by 8 bases; junction bases not matched to a gene: 6. Germline V lookup: CDR1 SNHLY, CDR2 FYNNEI. The CDR3 contains 15 residues. The CDR3 coding sequence is TGTGCCAGCAGTCCTTCTAGCGGGAGGGCAGGGGAGCTGTTTTTT. It codes for CASSPSSGRAGELFF.

The chain has TRBV5-8 and TRBJ1-5; D call uncertain. The CDR3 is 13 residues long. The V and J ends lost 1 base and 2 bases respectively, with 4 bases between them. Looked up from germline, CDR1 is SGHTS and CDR2 is YDEGEE. The DNA of the CDR3 is TGTGCCAGCAGCTTGCTCCGCAATCAGCCCCAGCATTTT. Translating gives CASSLLRNQPQHF.

The V gene is TRBV7-6, the J gene TRBJ2-7, with unresolved D. The CDR3 has 15 residues. CDR1 SGHVS and CDR2 FNYEAQ come from the germline V gene. Between the trimmed V and J ends, which lost 6 bases and 2 bases, there was a span of 17 bases. CDR3 amino acids: CASRRSAAGAYEQYF. The CDR3, as DNA: TGTGCCAGCAGGCGGTCGGCGGCTGGGGCCTACGAGCAGTACTTC. Together with reference TRBV7-6 and TRBJ2-7, the CDR3 gives the full variable domain: GAGVSQSPRYKVTKRGQDVALRCDPISGHVSLYWYRQALGQGPEFLTYFNYEAQQDKSGLPNDRFSAERPEGSISTLTIQRTEQRDSAMYRCASRRSAAGAYEQYFGPGTRLTVT.

This chain connects TRBV7-3 to TRBJ1-2, with TRBD1 as a possible D gene (5 bases). The V end lost 5 bases, the J end lost 3 bases, and 13 bases lay between the germline ends. The CDR3 covers 14 residues. Per the germline V gene, CDR1 is SGHTA and CDR2 is FQGTGA. CDR3 in amino acids: CASSPSGTDYGYTF. The CDR3 DNA is TGTGCCAGCAGCCCATCCGGGACGGACTATGGCTACACCTTC.

The V call is TRBV5-4, the J call TRBJ2-7, with a tentative D call TRBD2 (7 bases). Germline V gene data show CDR1 as SGHNT and CDR2 as YYREEE (reference sequence). The V gene lost 6 bases and the J gene lost 3 bases, with 22 bases spanning the gap. The CDR3 runs to 16 residues. CDR3 sequence (DNA): TGTGCCAGCACCCGCGGAGGGGGGGGAGCCGGCTACGAGCAGTACTTC. Protein product: CASTRGGGGAGYEQYF.

V gene TRBV7-9 combines with J gene TRBJ2-5; D is unclear. This CDR3 spans 14 amino acids. The V gene's germline CDR1 is SEHNR and CDR2 FQNEAQ (reference sequence). Deletions cut 5 bases from V and 0 bases from J, with 10 bases between. In DNA form, the CDR3 reads TGTGCCAGCAGCCGGGCCCGGGACCAAGAGACCCAGTACTTC. It yields the protein CASSRARDQETQYF.

The V gene is TRBV7-2, the J gene TRBJ2-3; no definite D call. Germline CDR1 and CDR2: SGHTA and FQGNSA. The CDR3 totals 13 residues. Trimming took off 1 base at V and 7 bases at J, with 9 bases between the two ends. Here the CDR3 DNA reads TGTGCCAGCAGCTTAGGTGGGATACATACGCAGTATTTT. This sequence encodes CASSLGGIHTQYF.

The chain links TRBV7-3 to TRBJ1-2; perhaps TRBD1 as D (6 bases). This CDR3 contains 15 residues. V was pared by 1 base and J by 4 bases, with 13 bases between. The V gene's germline CDR1 is SGHTA and CDR2 FQGTGA. CDR3 sequence (DNA): TGTGCCAGCAGCTTAAAGTTTCCAGGGGTCTATGGCTACACCTTC. Amino acids: CASSLKFPGVYGYTF.

This chain uses TRBV5-5 with TRBJ1-2; no reliable D call. CDR1 and CDR2 (germline): SGHKS, YYEKEE (reference sequence). The V and J ends lost 0 bases and 2 bases respectively, with 8 bases between them. The CDR3 spans 14 residues. The CDR3 reads CASSLASGNYGYTF. CDR3 bases: TGTGCCAGCAGCTTGGCCTCTGGGAACTATGGCTACACCTTC.

This rearrangement joins TRBV5-1 to TRBJ2-1; weak D call: TRBD2 (6 bases). CDR3 size: 16 residues. V lost 6 bases and J lost 3, with 19 bases in between. Germline V gives CDR1 SGHRS, CDR2 YFSETQ. The CDR3 reads CASMLGLDSGYNEQFF. The CDR3 nucleotides read TGCGCCAGCATGCTTGGGTTGGATAGCGGCTACAATGAGCAGTTCTTC.

The chain employs TRBV11-2 and TRBJ2-7; TRBD2 aligns across 10 bases. Germline V gives CDR1 SGHAT, CDR2 FQNNGV. V lost 1 base, J lost 0 bases, and 6 bases stayed unmatched. The CDR3 length is 17 residues. CDR3 nucleotides: TGTGCCAGCAGCTTAGCTAGCGGGAGTGTCATCTCCTACGAGCAGTACTTC. The encoded protein is CASSLASGSVISYEQYF. The full variable domain, completed using reference TRBV11-2 and TRBJ2-7, is EAGVAQSPRYKIIEKRQSVAFWCNPISGHATLYWYQQILGQGPKLLIQFQNNGVVDDSQLPKDRFSAERLKGVDSTLKIQPAKLEDSAVYLCASSLASGSVISYEQYFGPGTRLTVT.

The V gene is TRBV6-1, the J gene TRBJ2-3; TRBD2 matches 8 bases. V shed 0 bases and J 8 bases; nucleotides not matched to a gene: 7. The CDR3 runs 15 residues. CDR1 and CDR2 from the germline V gene are MNHNS and SASEGT. For the CDR3, the DNA is TGTGCCAGCAGTGAAGCTTCAGCGGGAGTGAGTACGCAGTATTTT. It is translated as CASSEASAGVSTQYF.

The chain links TRBV5-1 to TRBJ2-5; no firm D call. With 4 bases removed from V and 4 bases from J, the gap between germline ends came to 11 bases. Germline V gene data show CDR1 as SGHRS and CDR2 as YFSETQ. The CDR3 runs to 13 residues. CDR3 amino acids: CASSVGLRETQYF. CDR3 bases: TGCGCCAGCAGCGTAGGATTGCGAGAGACCCAGTACTTC.

The rearrangement joins TRBV28 to TRBJ1-1, with D unresolved. Germline V gene data show CDR1 as MDHEN and CDR2 as SYDVKM. The CDR3 runs to 13 residues. V shed 1 base and J shed 6 bases, with 9 bases lying between them. CDR3 sequence: CASSLLAPPEAFF. The CDR3 DNA reads as TGTGCCAGCAGTTTATTGGCCCCTCCTGAAGCTTTCTTT.

V is TRBV13 and J is TRBJ2-6; D unresolved. Per the germline V gene, CDR1 is PRHDT and CDR2 is FYEKMQ (reference sequence). The CDR3 has 15 amino acids. V lost 0 bases and J 7 bases, leaving 10 bases between the germline ends. This chain's CDR3 is CASSLGTSSANVLTF. The CDR3 DNA sequence: TGTGCCAGCAGCTTAGGTACTTCCAGCGCCAACGTCCTGACTTTC. The full variable domain, its missing parts supplied by reference TRBV13 and TRBJ2-6, is AAGVIQSPRHLIKEKRETATLKCYPIPRHDTVYWYQQGPGQDPQFLISFYEKMQSDKGSIPDRFSAQQFSDYHSELNMSSLELGDSALYFCASSLGTSSANVLTFGAGSRLTVL.

The chain carries TRBV15 and TRBJ2-7, with a possible D match to TRBD2 (5 bases). Germline loops: CDR1 LNHNV, CDR2 YYDKDF (reference sequence). The CDR3 covers 14 residues. Trimming took 5 bases from V and 5 from J, leaving 16 bases between them. This CDR3 is CATSGGQVRHEQYF. For the CDR3, the DNA is TGTGCCACCAGCGGAGGTCAGGTTAGGCACGAGCAGTACTTC.

The V gene is TRBV6-5, the J gene TRBJ2-3, with D possibly TRBD2 on 5 matching bases. The V gene lost 0 bases and the J gene lost 1 base, with 8 bases spanning the gap. The CDR3 runs 15 residues. Per germline, CDR1 MNHEY and CDR2 SVGAGI. CDR3 in amino acids: CASSYSAGGTDTQYF. CDR3 DNA sequence: TGTGCCAGCAGTTACTCGGCGGGCGGCACAGATACGCAGTATTTT.

This sequence joins TRBV30 and TRBJ1-1; D may be TRBD1 (5 bases). Germline V gives CDR1 GTSNPN, CDR2 SVGIG (reference sequence). V lost 4 bases and J 10 bases, leaving 16 bases between the germline ends. The CDR3 loop spans 12 amino acids. CDR3 sequence: CAWNPTGGRAFF. The DNA for the CDR3 is TGTGCCTGGAACCCCACAGGAGGTAGAGCTTTCTTT. Combining the CDR3 with reference TRBV30 and TRBJ1-1 gives the whole variable domain SQTIHQWPATLVQPVGSPLSLECTVEGTSNPNLYWYRQAAGRGLQLLFYSVGIGQISSEVPQNLSASRPQDRQFILSSKKLLLSDSGFYLCAWNPTGGRAFFGQGTRLTVV.

The chain employs TRBV7-9 and TRBJ2-5; D might be TRBD1 or TRBD2, each matching 7 bases. CDR3 length equals 15 residues. CDR1 and CDR2 from the germline V gene are SEHNR and FQNEAQ (reference sequence). With 2 bases removed from V and 4 bases from J, the gap between germline ends came to 14 bases. CDR3 residues: CASSLREDRTETQYF. DNA for the CDR3: TGTGCCAGCAGCTTACGGGAGGACAGGACAGAGACCCAGTACTTC.

This chain joins TRBV10-2 and TRBJ2-7; 7 bases line up with TRBD1. V shed 8 bases, J shed 3 bases, and the junction held 4 bases outside the gene matches. Germline CDR1 is WSHSY and CDR2 is SAAADI. CDR3 length equals 12 residues. CDR3 DNA sequence: TGCGCCAGCTCGGGACAGAGCTACGAGCAGTACTTC. This translates into CASSGQSYEQYF.

The chain uses TRBV19 and TRBJ1-4; the match to TRBD1 covers 7 bases. The CDR3 has 14 residues. V lost 3 bases, J lost 6 bases, and 4 bases stayed unmatched. Germline loops: CDR1 LNHDA, CDR2 SQIVND (reference sequence). The CDR3 here is CASSIGTADEKLFF. DNA for the CDR3: TGTGCCAGTAGTATCGGGACAGCAGATGAAAAACTGTTTTTT. The full variable domain, its missing parts supplied by reference TRBV19 and TRBJ1-4, is DGGITQSPKYLFRKEGQNVTLSCEQNLNHDAMYWYRQDPGQGLRLIYYSQIVNDFQKGDIAEGYSVSREKKESFPLTVTSAQKNPTAFYLCASSIGTADEKLFFGSGTQLSVL.

This clone was counted once. The J gene is TRBJ2-5, the V gene TRBV7-6, with D possibly called TRBD1 or TRBD2 (5 bases each). CDR1 SGHVS and CDR2 FNYEAQ come from the germline V gene. The CDR3 contains 15 residues. Trimming removed 4 bases from V and 4 bases from J, with 16 bases in between. The CDR3 sequence: CASSSQGNGGETQYF. The CDR3, as DNA: TGTGCCAGCAGCTCCCAGGGTAACGGAGGAGAGACCCAGTACTTC.

The chain uses TRBV27 and TRBJ2-5; 9 bases line up with TRBD1. The junction had 6 bases not matched to a gene; V was cut back by 6 bases and J by 4 bases. The CDR3 is 14 amino acids. Germline V gene sequence: CDR1 MNHEY, CDR2 SMNVEV (reference sequence). The CDR3 DNA follows: TGTGCCAGCAGGACAGGGGGGGGTCGAGAGACCCAGTACTTC. This codes for CASRTGGGRETQYF.

The CDR3 nucleotides read TGTGCCAGCAGCTCCAATCGAGGCCCGGTGGAGACCCAGTACTTC. As protein: CASSSNRGPVETQYF. V usage is TRBV11-2 and J usage is TRBJ2-5; D uncertain. This CDR3 is 15 amino acids long. V dropped 4 bases and J dropped 5 bases, with 17 bases sitting between them. Germline CDR1 is SGHAT and CDR2 is FQNNGV.

The chain has TRBV5-4 and TRBJ1-1; tentatively, D is TRBD1 (6 bases). The CDR3 has 15 amino acids. Deletions cut 4 bases from V and 1 base from J, with 14 bases between. Germline CDR1 reads SGHNT; CDR2 reads YYREEE (reference sequence). CDR3 nucleotide sequence: TGTGCCAGCAGCCGAAGCATACAGGGGAACACTGAAGCTTTCTTT. Translated: CASSRSIQGNTEAFF.

J is TRBJ2-5 and V is TRBV5-6; D remains ambiguous. There are 14 residues in the CDR3. The germline V gene encodes CDR1 SGHDT and CDR2 YYEEEE. Deletions cut 0 bases from V and 5 bases from J, with 11 bases between. The CDR3 DNA follows: TGTGCCAGCAGCTTGGTTCGCCCCGGGGAGACCCAGTACTTC. It encodes CASSLVRPGETQYF.

This rearrangement joins TRBV7-3 to TRBJ2-2; weak D call: TRBD2 (6 bases). Deletions cut 5 bases from V and 4 bases from J, with 26 bases between. CDR1 is SGHTA, CDR2 FQGTGA, per germline. The CDR3 is made up of 19 amino acids. The chain's CDR3 is CASSPSGWGEYAVTGELFF. In nucleotides, the CDR3 is TGTGCCAGCAGCCCCTCGGGTTGGGGGGAGTATGCGGTCACCGGGGAGCTGTTTTTT.

The chain is built from TRBV2 and TRBJ2-1; D is possibly TRBD1 or TRBD2 (5 bases each). Germline CDR1 SNHLY, CDR2 FYNNEI. Trimming stripped 6 bases from V and 6 bases from J, with 21 bases between. This CDR3 comprises 16 residues. The CDR3 is CASRGYRDAQGNEQFF. CDR3 sequence (DNA): TGTGCCAGCAGAGGATACCGGGACGCCCAAGGCAATGAGCAGTTCTTC.